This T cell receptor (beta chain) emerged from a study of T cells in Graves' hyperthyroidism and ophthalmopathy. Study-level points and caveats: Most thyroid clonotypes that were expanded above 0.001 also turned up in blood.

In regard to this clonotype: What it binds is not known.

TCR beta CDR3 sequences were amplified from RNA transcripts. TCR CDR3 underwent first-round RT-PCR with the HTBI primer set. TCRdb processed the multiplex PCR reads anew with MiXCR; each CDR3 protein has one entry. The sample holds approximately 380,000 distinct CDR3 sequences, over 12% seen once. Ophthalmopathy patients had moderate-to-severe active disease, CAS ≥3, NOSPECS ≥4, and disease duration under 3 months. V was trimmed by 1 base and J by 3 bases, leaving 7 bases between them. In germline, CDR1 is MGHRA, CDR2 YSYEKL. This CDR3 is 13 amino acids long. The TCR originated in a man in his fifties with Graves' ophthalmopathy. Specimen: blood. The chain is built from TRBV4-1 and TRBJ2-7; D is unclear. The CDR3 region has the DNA TGCGCCAGCAGCCAAGCTGTTTACTACGAGCAGTACTTC. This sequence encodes CASSQAVYYEQYF.